This T cell receptor beta chain is from a study of a mutant IDH1 vaccine in newly diagnosed glioma. On the study more broadly: Of the patients given treatment, 62.5% were male and 37.5% were female, and a mean age of around 38 years was recorded. Study-wide results and limits: Immune responses arising from the vaccine appeared in around 93% of patients. Seemingly, top peripheral T cell clonotype changes bore no relation to pseudoprogression.

Germline V gives CDR1 SGHRS, CDR2 YFSETQ. Trimming took 4 bases from V and 8 from J, leaving 9 bases between them. The CDR3 is 11 residues long. This clone was observed a few times. Its target is unknown. The protocol was immunoSEQ multiplex PCR, while the TCRdb copy is restricted to in-frame clones and leaves out a portion. The profile shows around 56,000 clones, 75% to 85% of them singletons. Stated time point: week 5, during vaccination. A single vaccine dose contained 300 ug of mutant IDH1 20-mer peptide, and topical imiquimod was used with it. The starting material was PBMCs, obtained from a glioma patient whose treatment included an IDH1 peptide vaccine. The sequence was obtained from a man between 25 and 39 years old with glioma. The rearrangement uses TRBV5-1 and TRBJ1-1; D remains ambiguous. CDR3 sequence: CASSTGPEAFF. DNA of the CDR3: TGCGCCAGCAGCACCGGACCCGAAGCTTTCTTT.